A selection of T cell receptor beta chains follows, all from one sample in a study of shared clonotypes between healthy human individuals. Assay used: immunoSEQ multiplex PCR; TCRdb lists only in-frame clones, some missing. The sample has over a million clones; over 95% are singletons. The specimen sequenced was naive CD4+ T cells sorted from blood. These receptor sequences come from a man aged 25 to 40 in good health. Each CDR3 is given with its conserved first and last residue.

v_call	j_call	cdr3_aa
TRBV5-1	TRBJ2-7	CASSLEGGTYEQYF
TRBV2	TRBJ1-1	CASGPGWTEAFF
TRBV5-1	TRBJ2-2	CASSWGHTGELFF
TRBV7-9	TRBJ1-1	CASSVKSEAFF
TRBV2	TRBJ2-7	CASTHQGGYEQYF
TRBV29-1	TRBJ2-7	CSGADRGQGQYF
TRBV6-6	TRBJ2-7	CASSSVGLGYEQYF
TRBV7-1	TRBJ2-5	CASSLARGVRETQYF
TRBV7-9	TRBJ1-1	CASSLGSVNTEAFF
TRBV7-2	TRBJ2-7	CASSLTPLGPTPSYEQYF
TRBV18	TRBJ2-7	CASSPRSGSSYEQYF
TRBV19	TRBJ2-7	CASSRGLNYEQYF
TRBV18	TRBJ2-6	CASSPLWISAGANVLTF
TRBV9	TRBJ2-7	CASSPNGQGPYEQYF
TRBV11-2	TRBJ2-3	CASSHRTRQADTQYF